This T cell receptor (delta chain) derives from a study of gamma-delta chains in newborns, infants, children. Across the whole study: Innate gammadelta T cells reportedly expand polyclonally right after birth, driven by microbial exposure, per the title.

TCRdb ran CATT on the reads. The table has 4,000 to 5,000 delta-chain clones, 6.2% seen once. The junction had 3 bases not matched to a gene; V was cut back by 2 bases and J by 0 bases. CDR3 length: 18 amino acids. From germline, CDR1 is GEAIGNYY and CDR2 EKD. By share, this clone counts as medium-sized. This could be a read error, since a much larger clone is one nucleotide away. The same CDR3 is also encoded by other DNA sequences in this sample. The sample was blood. The clonotype was recovered from a child who was a newborn, infant or young child, either healthy, febrile or measles-vaccinated (not recorded which). The V gene is TRDV2, the J gene TRDJ3, with 10 bases lining up with TRDD3. The CDR3 nucleotides read TGTGCCTGTGACAATACTGGGGGATCCTCCTGGGACACCCGACAGATGTTTTTC. Translated, it gives CACDNTGGSSWDTRQMFF.